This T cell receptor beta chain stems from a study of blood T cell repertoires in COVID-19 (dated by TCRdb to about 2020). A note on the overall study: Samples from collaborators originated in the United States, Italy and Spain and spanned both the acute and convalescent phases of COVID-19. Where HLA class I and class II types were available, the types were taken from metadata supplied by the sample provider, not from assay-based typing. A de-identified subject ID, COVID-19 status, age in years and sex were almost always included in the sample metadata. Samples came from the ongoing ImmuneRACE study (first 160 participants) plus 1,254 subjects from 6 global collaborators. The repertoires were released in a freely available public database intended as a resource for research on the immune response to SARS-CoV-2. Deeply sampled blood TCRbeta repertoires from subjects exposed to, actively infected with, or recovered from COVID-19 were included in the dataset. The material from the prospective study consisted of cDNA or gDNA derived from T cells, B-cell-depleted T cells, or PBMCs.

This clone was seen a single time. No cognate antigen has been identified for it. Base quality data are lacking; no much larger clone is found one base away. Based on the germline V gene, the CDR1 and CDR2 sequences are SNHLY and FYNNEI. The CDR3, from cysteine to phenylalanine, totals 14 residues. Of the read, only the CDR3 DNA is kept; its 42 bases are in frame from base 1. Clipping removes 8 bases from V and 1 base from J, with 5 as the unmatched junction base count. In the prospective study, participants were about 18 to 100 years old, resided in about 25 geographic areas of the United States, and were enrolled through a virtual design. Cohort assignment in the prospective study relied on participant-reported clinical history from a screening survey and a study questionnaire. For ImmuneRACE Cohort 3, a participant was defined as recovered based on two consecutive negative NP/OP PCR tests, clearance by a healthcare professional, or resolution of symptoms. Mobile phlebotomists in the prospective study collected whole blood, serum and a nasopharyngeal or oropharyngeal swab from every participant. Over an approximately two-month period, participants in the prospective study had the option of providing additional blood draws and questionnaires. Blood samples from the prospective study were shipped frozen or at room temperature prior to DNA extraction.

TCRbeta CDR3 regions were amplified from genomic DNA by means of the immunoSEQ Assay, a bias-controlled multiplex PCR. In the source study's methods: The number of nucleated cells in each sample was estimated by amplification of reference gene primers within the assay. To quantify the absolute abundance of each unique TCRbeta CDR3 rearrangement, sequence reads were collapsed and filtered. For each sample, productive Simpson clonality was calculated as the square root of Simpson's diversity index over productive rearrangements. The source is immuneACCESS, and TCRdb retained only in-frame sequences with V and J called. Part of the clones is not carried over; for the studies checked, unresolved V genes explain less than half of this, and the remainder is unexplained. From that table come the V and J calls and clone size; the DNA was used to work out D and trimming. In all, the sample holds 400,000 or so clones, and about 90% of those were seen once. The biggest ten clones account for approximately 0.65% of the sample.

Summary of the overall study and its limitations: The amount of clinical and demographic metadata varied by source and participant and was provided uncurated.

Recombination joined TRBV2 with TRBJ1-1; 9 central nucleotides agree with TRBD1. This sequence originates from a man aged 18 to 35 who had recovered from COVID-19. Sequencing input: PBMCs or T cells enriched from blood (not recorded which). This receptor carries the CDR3 CASSGQGSNTEAFF. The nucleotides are TGTGCCAGCTCGGGACAGGGATCGAACACTGAAGCTTTCTTT.